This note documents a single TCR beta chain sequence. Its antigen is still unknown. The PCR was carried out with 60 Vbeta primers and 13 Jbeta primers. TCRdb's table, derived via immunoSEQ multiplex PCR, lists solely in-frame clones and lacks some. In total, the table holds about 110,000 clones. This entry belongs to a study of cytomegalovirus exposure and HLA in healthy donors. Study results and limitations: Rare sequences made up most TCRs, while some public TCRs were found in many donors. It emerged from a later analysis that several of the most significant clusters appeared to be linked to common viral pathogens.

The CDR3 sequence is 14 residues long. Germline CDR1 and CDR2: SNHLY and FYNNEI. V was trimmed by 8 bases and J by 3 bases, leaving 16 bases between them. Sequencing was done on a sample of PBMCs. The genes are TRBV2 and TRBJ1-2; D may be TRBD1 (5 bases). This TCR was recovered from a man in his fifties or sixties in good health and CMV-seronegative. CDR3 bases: TGTGCCAGCGCGAGGACACTTCTGGACTATGGCTACACCTTC. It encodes CASARTLLDYGYTF. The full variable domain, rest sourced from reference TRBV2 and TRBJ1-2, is EPEVTQTPSHQVTQMGQEVILRCVPISNHLYFYWYRQILGQKVEFLVSFYNNEISEKSEIFDDQFSVERPDGSNFTLKIRSTKLEDSAMYFCASARTLLDYGYTFGSGTRLTVV.